The rows below give T cell receptor beta chains drawn from one sample of a study of technical replicates of blood from a few donors. The data were produced by immunoSEQ multiplex PCR, yet TCRdb's version contains in-frame clones alone and is incomplete. The sample comprises about 57,000 clones, roughly 93% of which are singletons, and around 4.2% rests with the top ten. Sequenced: PBMCs. The origin of the receptors is a human donor in good health. Some clones in this sample may be carry-over from other donors' samples. Each CDR3 is given with its conserved first and last residue. The D gene is left open where the match is weak. Not all rows give a size; the values are once, few, many and, for expanded clones, a class.

NA,TRBV7-9,TRBJ1-1,TRBD1,TGTGCCAGCAGCTCACGGCAGGGACAGGGTGGCACTGAAGCTTTCTTT,CASSSRQGQGGTEAFF
NA,TRBV4-3,TRBJ1-4,NA,TGCGCCAGCAGCCATCGAGGGACAACTAATGAAAAACTGTTTTTT,CASSHRGTTNEKLFF
medium-sized,TRBV6-1,TRBJ2-1,TRBD2,TGTGCCAGCAGCCGGACTAGCGATTACAATGAGCAGTTCTTC,CASSRTSDYNEQFF
NA,TRBV4-1,TRBJ1-1,NA,TGCGCCAGCAGCCAAGAGACCCAGGGGCGGACTGAAGCTTTCTTT,CASSQETQGRTEAFF
NA,TRBV2,TRBJ2-1,NA,TGTGCCAGCAGCGGGGGGCTCGGAGGGGGTGAGCAGTTCTTC,CASSGGLGGGEQFF
NA,TRBV10-2,TRBJ2-3,NA,TGCGCCAGCAGTGAGTCGAGGAGTGGCACAGATACGCAGTATTTT,CASSESRSGTDTQYF
once,TRBV5-5,TRBJ1-2,TRBD1,TGTGCCAGCAGCATAGAGGGGGACAGGGGAATCCCCTATGGCTACACCTTC,CASSIEGDRGIPYGYTF
NA,TRBV7-2,TRBJ1-2,NA,TGTGCCAGCAGCGAGAACTATGGCTACACCTTC,CASSENYGYTF
NA,TRBV10-3,TRBJ1-1,TRBD1,TGTGCCATCACCCAAACAGGGGGCTCTGAAGCTTTCTTT,CAITQTGGSEAFF
NA,TRBV5-1,TRBJ1-2,TRBD1,TGCGCCAGCAAACCAGACAGGGCCCCGGGATATGGCTACACCTTC,CASKPDRAPGYGYTF
once,TRBV5-1,TRBJ2-7,TRBD1,TGCGCCAGCAGCTTGGGACCGGGACAGATCTACGAGCAGTACTTC,CASSLGPGQIYEQYF
NA,TRBV7-3,TRBJ2-1,NA,TGTGCCAGCAGCTCCGACCCCACGGGATTATTCAATGAGCAGTTCTTC,CASSSDPTGLFNEQFF
NA,TRBV6-4,TRBJ2-2,NA,TGTGCCAGCAGAACACAGGATACCGGGGAGCTGTTTTTT,CASRTQDTGELFF
NA,TRBV5-6,TRBJ1-2,TRBD1,TGTGCCAGCAGCTTGGCCCAGGGGGCTGGTGGCTACACCTTC,CASSLAQGAGGYTF
NA,TRBV18,TRBJ1-1,TRBD1,TGTGCCAGCTCACGAGGACAGGGGGGCACTGAAGCTTTCTTT,CASSRGQGGTEAFF
NA,TRBV7-6,TRBJ1-2,TRBD1,TGTGCCAGCAGCAGACGACCGGGACAGAGAAACTATGGCTACACCTTC,CASSRRPGQRNYGYTF
NA,TRBV7-6,TRBJ2-1,TRBD2,TGTGCCAGCAGCTTAGGCACTAGCGGAGGTCCGCCCGACAATGAGCAGTTCTTC,CASSLGTSGGPPDNEQFF
NA,TRBV6-5,TRBJ2-7,NA,TGTGCCAGCAGTTACTATTACGGGTCCGAGCAGTACTTC,CASSYYYGSEQYF
NA,TRBV5-1,TRBJ1-2,NA,TGCGCCAGCACCGCCGGGAGCTATGGCTACACCTTC,CASTAGSYGYTF
once,TRBV14,TRBJ1-1,NA,TGTGCCAGCAGCCAAGCTCGAGGTAGGAACACTGAAGCTTTCTTT,CASSQARGRNTEAFF
NA,TRBV4-2,TRBJ2-6,NA,TGTGCCAGCAGCCAAGATGTGAGGTCTGGGGCCAACGTCCTGACTTTC,CASSQDVRSGANVLTF
NA,TRBV15,TRBJ1-1,NA,TGTGCCACCAGCAGAGGGTCGGGAAGGGAGAACACTGAAGCTTTCTTT,CATSRGSGRENTEAFF
NA,TRBV12-5,TRBJ2-5,TRBD2,TGTGCTAGTGGTTTTATCCGGGACTACAAAGAGACCCAGTACTTC,CASGFIRDYKETQYF
NA,TRBV14,TRBJ1-4,NA,TGTGCCAGCAGCCAAGCGGGGGGTGCTGAAAAACTGTTTTTT,CASSQAGGAEKLFF
NA,TRBV9,TRBJ2-3,TRBD2,TGTGCCAGCAGTCCTCTGGGGGGACTAGCGGCAGATACGCAGTATTTT,CASSPLGGLAADTQYF
NA,TRBV10-3,TRBJ1-2,NA,TGTGCCATCAGTGATACAGGCCCCAGCTATGGCTACACCTTC,CAISDTGPSYGYTF
NA,TRBV19,TRBJ1-1,NA,TGTGCCAGTAGTATAGATTGGGCAGGGTCCGAAGCTTTCTTT,CASSIDWAGSEAFF
NA,TRBV19,TRBJ2-2,NA,TGTGCCAGTAGTGGGTGGGCTGAAAACACCGGGGAGCTGTTTTTT,CASSGWAENTGELFF
NA,TRBV2,TRBJ1-5,TRBD1,TGTGCCAGCAGCAGGGGGGGGACAGGGGAGCAGCCCCAGCATTTT,CASSRGGTGEQPQHF
NA,TRBV7-6,TRBJ2-7,TRBD1,TGTGCCAGCAGCTCTCCGACAGGGGGCTTCAACGAGCAGTACTTC,CASSSPTGGFNEQYF
NA,TRBV2,TRBJ2-1,TRBD1,TGTGCCAGCAGTGAAGGACGGACAGGCGGTGAGCAGTTCTTC,CASSEGRTGGEQFF
NA,TRBV7-3,TRBJ1-4,TRBD1,TGTGCCAGCAGCTTATACCCAGGGGGGAATGAAAAACTGTTTTTT,CASSLYPGGNEKLFF
once,TRBV10-1,TRBJ2-1,NA,TGCGCCAGCAGTGACTGGATGGGGGGTTCCTACAATGAGCAGTTCTTC,CASSDWMGGSYNEQFF
NA,TRBV5-1,TRBJ1-4,TRBD1,TGCGCCAGCAGGACCGGGACAGGGGGTAATGAAAAACTGTTTTTT,CASRTGTGGNEKLFF
NA,TRBV5-6,TRBJ1-4,NA,TGTGCCAGCAGCCTCAGGGGACGGACTAATGAAAAACTGTTTTTT,CASSLRGRTNEKLFF
NA,TRBV4-3,TRBJ2-7,NA,TGCGCCAGCAGCCAAGGGCAGTACTACGAGCAGTACTTC,CASSQGQYYEQYF
NA,TRBV27,TRBJ2-1,NA,TGTGCCAGCAGGGGAGGCCCCTACAATGAGCAGTTCTTC,CASRGGPYNEQFF
NA,TRBV7-9,TRBJ2-2,TRBD2,TGTGCCAGCAGCTTAGTGAGCGGGGGTAACACCGGGGAGCTGTTTTTT,CASSLVSGGNTGELFF
NA,TRBV5-4,TRBJ2-5,TRBD2,TGTGCCAGCAGCTCGGGACTATCGCAAGAGACCCAGTACTTC,CASSSGLSQETQYF
NA,TRBV4-2,TRBJ2-4,TRBD1,TGTGCCAGCAGAGAACAGGGGGCAATTAAGGGCATTCAGTACTTC,CASREQGAIKGIQYF
NA,TRBV9,TRBJ2-1,TRBD2,TGTGCCAGCAGCAGCGGGGGGGGCCAGAGCTCCTACAATGAGCAGTTCTTC,CASSSGGGQSSYNEQFF